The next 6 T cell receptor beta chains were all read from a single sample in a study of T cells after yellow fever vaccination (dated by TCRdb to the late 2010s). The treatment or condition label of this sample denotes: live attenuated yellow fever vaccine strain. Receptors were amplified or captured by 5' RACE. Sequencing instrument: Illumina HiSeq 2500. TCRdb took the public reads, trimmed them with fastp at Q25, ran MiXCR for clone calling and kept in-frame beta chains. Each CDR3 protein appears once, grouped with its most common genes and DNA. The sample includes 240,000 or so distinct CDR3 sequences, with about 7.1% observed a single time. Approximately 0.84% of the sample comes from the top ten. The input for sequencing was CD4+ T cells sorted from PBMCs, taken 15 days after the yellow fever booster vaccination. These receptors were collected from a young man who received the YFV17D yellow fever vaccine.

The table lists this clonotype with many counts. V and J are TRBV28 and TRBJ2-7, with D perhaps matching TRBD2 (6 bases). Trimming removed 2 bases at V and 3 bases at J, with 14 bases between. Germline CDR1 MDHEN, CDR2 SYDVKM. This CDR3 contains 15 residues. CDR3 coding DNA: TGTGCCAGCAGTTTAGGCGGGATGGGCTACTACGAGCAGTACTTC. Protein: CASSLGGMGYYEQYF.

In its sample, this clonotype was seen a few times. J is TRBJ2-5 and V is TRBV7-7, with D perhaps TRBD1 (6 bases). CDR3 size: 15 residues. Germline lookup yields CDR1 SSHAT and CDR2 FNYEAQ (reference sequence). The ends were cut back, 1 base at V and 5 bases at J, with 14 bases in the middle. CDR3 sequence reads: CASSLDQGSSETQYF. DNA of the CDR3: TGTGCCAGCAGCTTAGACCAGGGGTCCTCGGAGACCCAGTACTTC.

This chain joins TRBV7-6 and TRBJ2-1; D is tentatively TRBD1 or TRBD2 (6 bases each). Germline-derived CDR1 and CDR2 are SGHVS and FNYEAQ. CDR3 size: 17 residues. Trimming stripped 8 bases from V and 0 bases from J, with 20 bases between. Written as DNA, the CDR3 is TGTGCCAGCCGGGGGCAGAACACCTTAGGCTCCTACAATGAGCAGTTCTTC. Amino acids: CASRGQNTLGSYNEQFF.

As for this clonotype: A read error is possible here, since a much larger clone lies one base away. Written as DNA, the CDR3 is TGTGCCAGCAGCTTACGTGCTTCTGGGGCCAACGTCCTGACTTTC. It yields the protein CASSLRASGANVLTF. The chain employs TRBV7-2 and TRBJ2-6; D gene ambiguous. Per germline, CDR1 SGHTA and CDR2 FQGNSA. The CDR3 totals 15 residues. V lost 2 bases and J 1 base, leaving 6 bases between the germline ends.

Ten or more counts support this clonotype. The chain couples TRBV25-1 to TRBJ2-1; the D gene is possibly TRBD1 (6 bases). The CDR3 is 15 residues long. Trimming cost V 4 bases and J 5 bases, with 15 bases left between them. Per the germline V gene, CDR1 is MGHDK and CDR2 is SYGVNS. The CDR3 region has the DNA TGTGCCAGCAGTGTCCGACAGGTTTCTCACAATGAGCAGTTCTTC. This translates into CASSVRQVSHNEQFF.

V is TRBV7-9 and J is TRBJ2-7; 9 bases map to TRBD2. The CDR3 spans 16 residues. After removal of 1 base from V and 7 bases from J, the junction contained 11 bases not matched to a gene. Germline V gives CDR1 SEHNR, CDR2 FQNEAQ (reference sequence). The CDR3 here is CASSLESRREGQEQYF. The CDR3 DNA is TGTGCCAGCAGCTTAGAATCTAGGCGGGAGGGCCAGGAGCAGTACTTC.